This entry lists 17 T cell receptor beta chains sequenced from one sample in a study of CD8 T cells in ankylosing spondylitis. Study-wide findings and caveats: Roughly 8 highly homologous variants made up a TCR beta motif, and this motif appeared characteristic of ankylosing spondylitis blood.

TCRdb re-derived calls from the 5' RACE reads in MiXCR, one entry per CDR3 protein. The table shows about 330,000 distinct CDR3 sequences, with approximately 8.2% occurring only once. Antigens for these TCRs are unknown. The source material was blood, either unsorted or a sorted T cell fraction (not recorded which). All receptors come from a male donor with ankylosing spondylitis.

The chain combines TRBV19 with TRBJ2-1; TRBD1 might be the D (6 bases). V lost 5 bases to trimming and J lost 6 bases, with 14 bases between them. The germline V gene encodes CDR1 LNHDA and CDR2 SQIVND (reference sequence). This CDR3 is built from 14 residues. For the CDR3, the DNA is TGTGCCAGTAGTCAGGGGTTGTCGGGCAATGAGCAGTTCTTC. Translated, it gives CASSQGLSGNEQFF.

This clonotype was detected many times. The chain links TRBV6-1 to TRBJ2-7; 8 nucleotides align to TRBD2. This CDR3 spans 15 amino acids. Per the germline V gene, CDR1 is MNHNS and CDR2 is SASEGT. The trim removed 6 bases at V and 2 bases at J, leaving 9 bases unmatched. The DNA of the CDR3 is TGTGCCAGCAGCCGACGGGGGGGCCGCACCTACGAGCAGTACTTC. It specifies CASSRRGGRTYEQYF.

This clonotype came up many times. J is TRBJ2-1 and V is TRBV27; 11 bases are a match to TRBD2. Germline V lookup: CDR1 MNHEY, CDR2 SMNVEV (reference sequence). The CDR3 has 15 amino acids. Germline trimming cut 4 bases from V and 9 bases from J; bases unmatched to any gene: 8. As DNA, the CDR3 is TGTGCCAGCAGTTCCGGGACTAGCGGCCTGGGTGAGCAGTTCTTC. Amino acids: CASSSGTSGLGEQFF.

The chain carries TRBV29-1 and TRBJ2-7, with 7 bases fitting TRBD1. CDR3 length equals 14 residues. The germline gives CDR1 SQVTM, CDR2 ANQGSEA. V lost 4 bases, J lost 3 bases, and 9 bases stayed unmatched. The CDR3 nucleotides are TGCAGCGTTGTACAGGGGTTCGGAGTCTACGAGCAGTACTTC. Translating it yields CSVVQGFGVYEQYF.

This clonotype was seen a handful of times. CDR3 residues: CASRGRNYEQYF. The CDR3 region has the DNA TGTGCCAGCAGAGGACGGAACTACGAGCAGTACTTC. The rearrangement joins TRBV27 to TRBJ2-7; no reliable D call. The germline CDR1 and CDR2 sequences are MNHEY and SMNVEV (reference sequence). This CDR3 spans 12 amino acids. Trimming removed 6 bases from V and 3 bases from J, with 9 bases in between.

This clonotype was seen ten or more times. CDR3 DNA sequence: TGCGCCAGCAGCCAGGACAGGCTTCGCGGGGAAGAGACCCAGTACTTC. As protein: CASSQDRLRGEETQYF. The chain combines TRBV4-1 with TRBJ2-5, with D possibly TRBD1 on 7 matching bases. This CDR3 has 16 residues. The germline V gene has CDR1 MGHRA and CDR2 YSYEKL. Trimming took 3 bases from V and 3 from J, leaving 17 bases between them.

There are a few counts of this clonotype. The J gene is TRBJ2-5, the V gene TRBV14; 9 nucleotides line up with TRBD1. The germline V gene has CDR1 SGHDN and CDR2 FVKESK. With 5 bases clipped from V and 2 bases from J, the junction kept 6 bases outside the gene matches. This CDR3 region has 15 residues. This CDR3 is CASSEGTGTQETQYF. Here the CDR3 DNA reads TGTGCCAGCAGCGAAGGGACAGGGACACAAGAGACCCAGTACTTC.

At least ten counts were recorded for this clonotype. The V and J genes are TRBV12-3 or TRBV12-4 and TRBJ2-1; TRBD1 agrees at 9 bases. V lost 6 bases and J lost 3; bases outside the gene matches: 6. This CDR3 comprises 15 residues. The CDR3 loop reads CASRRTGGVYNEQFF. Written as DNA, the CDR3 is TGTGCCAGCAGACGCACAGGGGGCGTCTACAATGAGCAGTTCTTC.

The V call is TRBV15, the J call TRBJ2-7; perhaps TRBD1 as D (5 bases). V was trimmed by 9 bases and J by 0 bases, leaving 15 bases between them. CDR1 and CDR2 (germline): LNHNV, YYDKDF (reference sequence). The length of the CDR3 is 14 residues. Written as DNA, the CDR3 is TGTGCCACGGCAGCCCGGACACCCTCCTACGAGCAGTACTTC. Translated, it gives CATAARTPSYEQYF.

This clonotype was counted many times. The chain joins TRBV7-2 to TRBJ2-1; D tentatively fits TRBD1 or TRBD2 (5 bases each). Trimming cost V 6 bases and J 13 bases, with 13 bases left between them. Germline CDR1 SGHTA, CDR2 FQGNSA. The CDR3 covers 11 residues. CDR3 in amino acids: CASRGDVTQFF. DNA of the CDR3: TGTGCCAGCAGGGGGGACGTCACTCAGTTCTTC.

The chain links TRBV20-1 to TRBJ1-2; tentative D call: TRBD1 (5 bases). The V end lost 5 bases, the J end lost 8 bases, and 15 bases lay between the germline ends. The CDR3 spans 12 residues. Per germline, CDR1 DFQATT and CDR2 SNEGSKA (reference sequence). Here the CDR3 DNA reads TGCAGTGCTCTCCGGGACCAACGAGGCTACACCTTC. It yields the protein CSALRDQRGYTF.

This clonotype has a count of ten or more. This sequence joins TRBV12-3 or TRBV12-4 and TRBJ2-5, with D hard to call. The CDR3 totals 14 residues. Between the trimmed V and J ends, which lost 2 bases and 2 bases, there was a span of 9 bases. The CDR3 loop is CASSLLARQETQYF. The DNA for the CDR3 is TGTGCCAGCAGTTTATTGGCAAGACAAGAGACCCAGTACTTC.

This clonotype appeared a few times. V usage is TRBV10-3 and J usage is TRBJ2-7, with 7 bases fitting TRBD1. The germline gives CDR1 ENHRY, CDR2 SYGVKD. Unmatched junction bases numbered 14, after V lost 6 bases and J lost 6 bases. The CDR3 runs 15 residues. The CDR3 region is CAISLSTGPVTEQYF. CDR3 coding DNA: TGTGCCATCAGCCTCTCGACAGGGCCGGTCACCGAGCAGTACTTC.

This clonotype was observed at least ten times. J is TRBJ2-1 and V is TRBV4-1; D possibly corresponds to TRBD2 (6 bases). Trimming stripped 0 bases from V and 3 bases from J, with 18 bases between. Germline CDR1 is MGHRA and CDR2 is YSYEKL. The CDR3 runs 18 residues. This CDR3 reads CASSQERLARADYNEQFF. The CDR3 bases are TGCGCCAGCAGCCAAGAGAGGCTAGCGAGAGCAGACTACAATGAGCAGTTCTTC.

The chain links TRBV3-1 to TRBJ2-7; the D gene is possibly TRBD2 (5 bases). The ends were cut back, 1 base at V and 6 bases at J, with 10 bases in the middle. This CDR3 spans 13 amino acids. CDR1 is LGHDT and CDR2 is YNNKEL in the germline V gene (reference sequence). The CDR3 DNA reads TGTGCCAGCAGCCAAGCATCGAGGGTCGAGCAGTACTTC. It yields the protein CASSQASRVEQYF.

This clonotype came up a few times. This chain uses TRBV5-1 with TRBJ2-1; D unclear. V was trimmed by 1 base and J by 2 bases, leaving 10 bases between them. Germline V lookup: CDR1 SGHRS, CDR2 YFSETQ. The CDR3 extends over 15 amino acids. CDR3 sequence (DNA): TGCGCCAGCAGCTTGCTCCGCGGCCCCTACAATGAGCAGTTCTTC. This gives the protein CASSLLRGPYNEQFF.

This clonotype has only a few counts. The CDR3 DNA reads as TGTGCTAGTGGTCGGGGACTAGCGGGAAGCGTCGGGGAGCTGTTTTTT. Protein: CASGRGLAGSVGELFF. The V and J genes are TRBV12-5 and TRBJ2-2; the match to TRBD2 covers 13 bases. Germline CDR1 is LGHNT and CDR2 is FRNRAP. With V trimmed by 5 bases and J by 7 bases, 7 bases remained unmatched. This CDR3 is built from 16 residues.